A single T cell receptor (beta chain) is shown here with its context. Germline loops: CDR1 SGHAT, CDR2 FQNNGV. The CDR3 extends over 15 amino acids. The trim removed 0 bases at V and 6 bases at J, leaving 5 bases unmatched. The naive CD8 population came from CD45RO-negative cells selected for CCR7, without terminally differentiated effector memory CD45RA+ cells. The method was immunoSEQ multiplex PCR; TCRdb's version includes in-frame clones alone and lacks a portion of them. The sample includes around 1.9 million clones, approximately 92% seen only once; the top ten take about 1.7%. This specimen belongs to a study of shared clonotypes between healthy human individuals.

The receptor was isolated from a man aged 18 to 30 in good health. Some clones in this sample may be carry-over from other donors' samples. The chain has TRBV11-2 and TRBJ2-3; TRBD1 aligns across 8 bases. The sequencing sample was made of naive CD8+ T cells from PBMCs. Written as DNA, the CDR3 is TGTGCCAGCAGCTTAGACAGGGGGCCGCTGGATACGCAGTATTTT. This codes for CASSLDRGPLDTQYF.